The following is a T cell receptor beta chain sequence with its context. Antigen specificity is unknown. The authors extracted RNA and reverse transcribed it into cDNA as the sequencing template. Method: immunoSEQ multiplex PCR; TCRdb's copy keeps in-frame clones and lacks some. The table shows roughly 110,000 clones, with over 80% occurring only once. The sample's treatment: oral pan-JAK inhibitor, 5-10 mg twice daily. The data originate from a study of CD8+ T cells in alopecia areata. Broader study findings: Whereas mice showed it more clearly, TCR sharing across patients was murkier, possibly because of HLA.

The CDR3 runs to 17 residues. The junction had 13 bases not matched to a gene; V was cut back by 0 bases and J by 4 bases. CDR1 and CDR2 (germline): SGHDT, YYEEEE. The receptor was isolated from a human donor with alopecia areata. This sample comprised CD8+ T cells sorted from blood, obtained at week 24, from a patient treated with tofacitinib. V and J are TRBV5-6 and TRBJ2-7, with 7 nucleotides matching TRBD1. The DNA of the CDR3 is TGTGCCAGCAGCTTGGCCGTCGGGACAGCCCTTGATTACGAGCAGTACTTC. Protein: CASSLAVGTALDYEQYF.